This T cell receptor beta chain was found in a study of PD-L1 blockade in urothelial cancer. For the study at large: Most patients, about 85% of the roughly 29, were males with bladder-origin cancer. The researchers analyzed blood 3 weeks (second dose) and 6 weeks after treatment start.

Libraries were prepared by immunoSEQ multiplex PCR; TCRdb keeps only in-frame clonotypes and omits some of them. The sample lists roughly 50,000 clones; roughly 80% were seen once. The germline V and J ends were trimmed by 7 bases and 3 bases, with 15 bases remaining between them. Germline V gene lookup returns CDR1 MDHEN and CDR2 SYDVKM. This CDR3 comprises 14 residues. The time point here: pretreatment peripheral blood. Material: PBMCs, obtained around atezolizumab (anti-PD-L1) treatment. The chain couples TRBV28 to TRBJ2-5, with D possibly being TRBD2 (6 bases). This clonotype was sampled from a man aged 65 to 79 with urothelial cancer. The CDR3, as DNA: TGTGCCAGCAAGATGGGGGACTTCAAAGAGACCCAGTACTTC. This sequence encodes CASKMGDFKETQYF. The whole variable domain, filled in from reference TRBV28 and TRBJ2-5, reads DVKVTQSSRYLVKRTGEKVFLECVQDMDHENMFWYRQDPGLGLRLIYFSYDVKMKEKGDIPEGYSVSREKKERFSLILESASTNQTSMYLCASKMGDFKETQYFGPGTRLLVL.